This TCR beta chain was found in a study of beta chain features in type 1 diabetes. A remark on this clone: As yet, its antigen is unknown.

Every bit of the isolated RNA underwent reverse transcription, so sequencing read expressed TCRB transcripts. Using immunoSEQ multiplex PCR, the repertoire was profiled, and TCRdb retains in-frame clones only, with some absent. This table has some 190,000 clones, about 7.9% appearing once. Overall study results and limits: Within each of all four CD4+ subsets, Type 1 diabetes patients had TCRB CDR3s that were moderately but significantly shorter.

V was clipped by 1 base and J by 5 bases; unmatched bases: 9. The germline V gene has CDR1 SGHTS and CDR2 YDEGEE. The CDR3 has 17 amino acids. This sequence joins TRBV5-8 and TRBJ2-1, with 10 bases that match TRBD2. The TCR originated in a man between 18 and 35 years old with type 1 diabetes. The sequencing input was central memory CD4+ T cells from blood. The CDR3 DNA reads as TGTGCCAGCAGCTTGTCTTTAGCGGGAGGTCGAGACAATGAGCAGTTCTTC. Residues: CASSLSLAGGRDNEQFF.